Listed here are 26 T cell receptor beta chains from one sample, sequenced in a study of regulatory T cells in long-lasting Graves disease. Time point specified: newly diagnosed GD, antithyroid drugs for less than 3 months. Construction of the TCR library relied on RNA isolated from PBMCs. Researchers made TCR beta libraries by using iRepertoire HTBI primers and running Arm-PCR on CDR3 regions. TCRdb analysed the multiplex PCR reads with MiXCR anew, one entry per CDR3 protein. The sample lists fewer than 650,000 distinct CDR3 sequences, 15% to 20% seen once, with 12% in the top ten. The same data also went into a second study, on T cells in Graves' hyperthyroidism and ophthalmopathy.

Here the sequenced sample was peripheral blood mononuclear cells (PBMCs), taken at new diagnosis, from a patient treated with antithyroid drugs. These receptors all stem from a man aged 18 to 29 with Graves disease.

The chain recombines TRBV5-1 with TRBJ2-7; D not resolved. Between the trimmed V and J ends, which lost 3 bases and 3 bases, there was a span of 13 bases. CDR3 length: 14 amino acids. Germline CDR1 and CDR2: SGHRS and YFSETQ. The DNA of the CDR3 is TGCGCCAGCAGCTCCATCTCAGATTACTACGAGCAGTACTTC. This translates into CASSSISDYYEQYF.

The chain is built from TRBV30 and TRBJ1-1; D is undetermined. CDR3 length: 12 residues. Germline CDR1 and CDR2: GTSNPN and SVGIG (reference sequence). V was trimmed by 0 bases and J by 6 bases, leaving 8 bases between them. In DNA, the CDR3 is TGTGCCTGGAGTGTACAAGGGCCTGAAGCTTTCTTT. Protein product: CAWSVQGPEAFF.

CDR3 sequence reads: CASSLRTGGEKLFF. The CDR3 DNA sequence: TGTGCCAGCAGCTTGAGAACAGGAGGTGAAAAACTGTTTTTT. This chain links TRBV5-8 with TRBJ1-4, with D possibly matching TRBD1 (5 bases). Germline CDR1 and CDR2: SGHTS and YDEGEE. The CDR3 is 14 amino acids. Trimming removed 1 base at V and 7 bases at J, with 11 bases between.

Notes on this clonotype: This may come from a read error, since a much larger clone is one base off. V usage is TRBV3-1 and J usage is TRBJ1-2, with D unclear. Trimming left V 5 bases short and J 4 bases short, with 8 bases between. The CDR3 is 12 amino acids. Per the germline V gene, CDR1 is LGHDT and CDR2 is YNNKEL (reference sequence). The CDR3 spells CASSVAGYGYTF. The CDR3 coding sequence is TGTGCCAGCAGCGTAGCCGGCTATGGCTACACCTTC.

This clonotype showed up just a few times. J is TRBJ2-2 and V is TRBV3-1; TRBD1 aligns across 9 bases. Germline CDR1 is LGHDT and CDR2 is YNNKEL (reference sequence). V lost 0 bases, J lost 3 bases, and 8 bases stayed unmatched. The CDR3 runs 18 residues. The CDR3 sequence is CASSQDKAQGAHTGELFF. DNA for the CDR3: TGTGCCAGCAGCCAAGATAAGGCACAGGGGGCGCACACCGGGGAGCTGTTTTTT. Full variable domain (outside the CDR3, taken from reference TRBV3-1 and TRBJ2-2): DTAVSQTPKYLVTQMGNDKSIKCEQNLGHDTMYWYKQDSKKFLKIMFSYNNKELIINETVPNRFSPKSPDKAHLNLHINSLELGDSAVYFCASSQDKAQGAHTGELFFGEGSRLTVL.

Many counts were recorded for this clonotype. This rearrangement joins TRBV28 to TRBJ1-1; D gene uncertain. The CDR3 is 14 residues long. V lost 5 bases and J 5 bases, leaving 15 bases between the germline ends. Germline V gene lookup returns CDR1 MDHEN and CDR2 SYDVKM. The CDR3 sequence: CASSPPLGRTEAFF. For the CDR3, the DNA is TGTGCCAGCAGTCCCCCCTTAGGGAGGACTGAAGCTTTCTTT.

In this sample, this clonotype turned up many times. The rearrangement links TRBV7-9 to TRBJ1-1; D is unresolved. CDR1 is SEHNR and CDR2 is FQNEAQ in the germline V gene (reference sequence). Trimming removed 5 bases from V and 3 bases from J, with 7 bases in between. The CDR3 length is 12 residues. The chain's CDR3 is CASSPSDTEAFF. The CDR3 DNA follows: TGTGCCAGCAGCCCATCGGACACTGAAGCTTTCTTT.

As for this clonotype: A read error is possible here, since a much larger clone lies one base away. CDR3 sequence: CASSSPAEETQYF. The CDR3 bases are TGTGCCAGCAGCTCACCCGCCGAAGAGACCCAGTACTTC. The rearrangement uses TRBV11-3 and TRBJ2-5; D uncertain. The V and J ends lost 4 bases and 3 bases respectively, with 9 bases between them. The CDR3 extends over 13 amino acids. Germline CDR1 reads SGHNT; CDR2 reads YENEEA. The entire variable domain, with the rest obtained from reference TRBV11-3 and TRBJ2-5, is as follows: EAGVVQSPRYKIIEKKQPVAFWCNPISGHNTLYWYLQNLGQGPELLIRYENEEAVDDSQLPKDRFSAERLKGVDSTLKIQPAELGDSAVYLCASSSPAEETQYFGPGTRLLVL.

For this clonotype: This probably arose from a read error, given a far larger clone one base away. The chain is built from TRBV10-3 and TRBJ1-2, with a weak D call TRBD1 (6 bases). Trimming removed 5 bases at V and 3 bases at J, with 19 bases between. Germline V gene data show CDR1 as ENHRY and CDR2 as SYGVKD. The CDR3 is made up of 16 amino acids. The CDR3 DNA sequence: TGTGCCATCAGTCCCCGGCGGAGGACAGCTTACTATGGCTACACCTTC. It codes for CAISPRRRTAYYGYTF.

This clonotype was seen at least ten times. The rearrangement joins TRBV7-8 to TRBJ2-7, with 7 bases fitting TRBD2. V lost 1 base to trimming and J lost 0 bases; unmatched junction nucleotides: 6. This CDR3 region has 16 residues. The germline gives CDR1 SGHVS, CDR2 FQNEAQ. The CDR3 nucleotides read TGTGCCAGCAGCTTAGAGGGGACTAAGAGCTCCTACGAGCAGTACTTC. This translates into CASSLEGTKSSYEQYF.

This clonotype was counted between two and nine times. The V gene is TRBV7-2, the J gene TRBJ1-5; the D gene is possibly TRBD1 (6 bases). There are 15 residues in the CDR3. From germline, CDR1 is SGHTA and CDR2 FQGNSA. V dropped 3 bases and J dropped 2 bases, with 11 bases sitting between them. The CDR3 DNA reads as TGTGCCAGCAGCTTCGGGGGGCTTCGCAATCAGCCCCAGCATTTT. It encodes CASSFGGLRNQPQHF.

This clonotype was found a few times. The rearrangement uses TRBV20-1 and TRBJ1-1; 9 positions agree with TRBD1. Losses at the gene ends were 3 bases for V and 2 bases for J; bases not matched to a gene: 7. The CDR3 runs to 15 residues. Germline assignment: CDR1 DFQATT and CDR2 SNEGSKA (reference sequence). The CDR3 sequence is CSARTGGSGNTEAFF. CDR3 nucleotides: TGCAGTGCTAGGACAGGGGGGTCGGGTAACACTGAAGCTTTCTTT.

This clonotype has ten or more counts. The genes are TRBV12-3 or TRBV12-4 and TRBJ2-7; D is ambiguous. Trimming pared 4 bases from V and 6 bases from J, leaving 13 bases between. The CDR3 loop spans 13 amino acids. This CDR3 is CASSSSRVGEQYF. In nucleotides, the CDR3 is TGTGCCAGCAGTTCCTCCCGGGTGGGCGAGCAGTACTTC.

The sample holds many counts of this clonotype. The J gene is TRBJ1-1, the V gene TRBV27; unclear D gene. CDR1 is MNHEY, CDR2 SMNVEV, per germline (reference sequence). CDR3 size: 15 residues. V was shortened by 2 bases and J by 1 base, with 11 bases between the two germline ends. The CDR3 DNA is TGTGCCAGCAGTTTACTCGGACGGAAGAACACTGAAGCTTTCTTT. Translation: CASSLLGRKNTEAFF.

This clonotype was seen many times. The rearrangement uses TRBV11-1 and TRBJ2-7, with D perhaps matching TRBD2 (6 bases). The CDR3 contains 13 residues. Looked up from germline, CDR1 is SGHAT and CDR2 is FQDESV (reference sequence). Trimming removed 3 bases from V and 3 bases from J, with 9 bases in between. The CDR3: CASSLDGGYEQYF. The CDR3 region has the DNA TGTGCCAGCAGCTTGGACGGGGGCTACGAGCAGTACTTC.

This clonotype was seen repeatedly, ten times or more. The chain couples TRBV28 to TRBJ2-2, with D possibly called TRBD1 or TRBD2 (7 bases each). V was clipped by 6 bases and J by 3 bases, with 17 bases between them. Germline loops: CDR1 MDHEN, CDR2 SYDVKM. The CDR3 length is 16 residues. The CDR3 here is CASRIQGGGDTGELFF. The CDR3 DNA follows: TGTGCCAGCAGAATCCAGGGAGGGGGCGACACCGGGGAGCTGTTTTTT.

This clonotype was observed many times. CDR3 DNA: TGTGCCAGCAGTGGACAGGGGAACTATGTGGGCTACACCTTC. Translated: CASSGQGNYVGYTF. The chain combines TRBV2 with TRBJ1-2; the match to TRBD1 covers 8 bases. V shed 4 bases, J shed 8 bases, and the junction held 9 bases outside the gene matches. Per germline, CDR1 SNHLY and CDR2 FYNNEI. The CDR3 is 14 residues long.

As for this clonotype: Since a much larger clone is just one base distant, this may be a read error. This chain joins TRBV16 and TRBJ1-2; no firm D call. The CDR3 spans 12 residues. Germline V gives CDR1 KGHSY, CDR2 FQNENV. V lost 0 bases and J lost 4, with 3 bases in between. CDR3 sequence reads: CASSQSGYGYTF. DNA of the CDR3: TGTGCCAGCAGCCAATCGGGCTATGGCTACACCTTC. Full variable domain (rest looked up from reference TRBV16 and TRBJ1-2): GEEVAQTPKHLVRGEGQKAKLYCAPIKGHSYVFWYQQVLKNEFKFLISFQNENVFDETGMPKERFSAKCLPNSPCSLEIQATKLEDSAVYFCASSQSGYGYTFGSGTRLTVV.

This clonotype was detected many times. This chain connects TRBV28 to TRBJ2-7; no firm D call. V was pared by 6 bases and J by 2 bases, with 11 bases between. CDR1 MDHEN and CDR2 SYDVKM come from the germline V gene. CDR3 length equals 13 residues. For the CDR3, the DNA is TGTGCCAGCAGCTCGACTCCCACCTACGAGCAGTACTTC. Protein sequence: CASSSTPTYEQYF.

This clonotype was seen a handful of times. The CDR3 loop reads CSARDDVDRQNNEQFF. The CDR3 DNA is TGCAGTGCCCGCGATGACGTGGACAGGCAAAACAATGAGCAGTTCTTC. The chain links TRBV20-1 to TRBJ2-1; 7 nucleotides match TRBD1. The germline V gene encodes CDR1 DFQATT and CDR2 SNEGSKA (reference sequence). J was trimmed by 5 bases and V by 6 bases; bases with no gene match: 16. The CDR3 length is 16 residues.

This clonotype was seen ten or more times. The gene calls are TRBV5-1 and TRBJ2-7; 15 nucleotides align to TRBD2. V lost 2 bases, J lost 3 bases, and 9 bases stayed unmatched. The CDR3 length is 18 residues. Germline CDR1 reads SGHRS; CDR2 reads YFSETQ. CDR3 nucleotides: TGCGCCAGCAGCTTCTTGGGACTAGCGGGAGGTCATGACTACGAGCAGTACTTC. Translated, it gives CASSFLGLAGGHDYEQYF. Combining the CDR3 with reference TRBV5-1 and TRBJ2-7 gives the whole variable domain KAGVTQTPRYLIKTRGQQVTLSCSPISGHRSVSWYQQTPGQGLQFLFEYFSETQRNKGNFPGRFSGRQFSNSRSEMNVSTLELGDSALYLCASSFLGLAGGHDYEQYFGPGTRLTVT.

This clonotype was seen more than once but under ten times. The chain couples TRBV27 to TRBJ2-7, with TRBD2 identical over 8 bases. Germline CDR1 and CDR2: MNHEY and SMNVEV (reference sequence). This CDR3 spans 15 amino acids. V gave up 4 bases and J gave up 9 bases; unmatched junction bases: 14. CDR3 bases: TGTGCCAGCAGTTCCCAACCCGGACTAGCAGCCGTGCAGTACTTC. Its translation is CASSSQPGLAAVQYF.

The chain combines TRBV5-1 with TRBJ2-1, with 13 bases that match TRBD2. V lost 4 bases to trimming and J lost 5 bases; unmatched junction nucleotides: 9. Per the germline V gene, CDR1 is SGHRS and CDR2 is YFSETQ. This CDR3 region has 17 residues. CDR3 in DNA: TGCGCCAGCAGCCCGCAACTAGCGGGAGGGCGCAACAATGAGCAGTTCTTC. Translation: CASSPQLAGGRNNEQFF.

This clonotype was counted many times. The rearrangement links TRBV20-1 to TRBJ2-5, with unresolved D. Germline CDR1 DFQATT, CDR2 SNEGSKA (reference sequence). Deletions cut 1 base from V and 1 base from J, with 7 bases between. There are 13 residues in the CDR3. The CDR3 nucleotides read TGCAGTGCTAGAGCTGGCCCCCAAGAGACCCAGTACTTC. This translates into CSARAGPQETQYF.

At least ten counts were recorded for this clonotype. The genes are TRBV2 and TRBJ1-2; no firm D call. This CDR3 comprises 15 residues. The germline V and J ends were trimmed by 6 bases and 0 bases, with 14 bases remaining between them. Germline assignment: CDR1 SNHLY and CDR2 FYNNEI. The CDR3 DNA sequence: TGTGCCAGCAGCCTCGTCGGCAGAACTAACTATGGCTACACCTTC. It specifies CASSLVGRTNYGYTF. Full variable domain (missing parts from reference TRBV2 and TRBJ1-2): EPEVTQTPSHQVTQMGQEVILRCVPISNHLYFYWYRQILGQKVEFLVSFYNNEISEKSEIFDDQFSVERPDGSNFTLKIRSTKLEDSAMYFCASSLVGRTNYGYTFGSGTRLTVV.

This clonotype was counted ten times or more. The V call is TRBV6-1, the J call TRBJ2-7, with unresolved D. The germline V and J ends were trimmed by 7 bases and 0 bases, with 22 bases remaining between them. The CDR3 loop spans 17 amino acids. The germline gives CDR1 MNHNS, CDR2 SASEGT. The CDR3 sequence: CASTLVGRQQSSYEQYF. The DNA for the CDR3 is TGTGCCAGCACTCTGGTAGGGCGCCAGCAAAGCTCCTACGAGCAGTACTTC.